The 26 T cell receptor beta chains below were found in one sample sequenced in a study of blood T cell repertoires in COVID-19. The method was immunoSEQ multiplex PCR; TCRdb's version includes in-frame clones alone and lacks a portion of them. The table has about 100,000 clones, approximately 92% seen once. Sequenced: peripheral blood. The receptor set was obtained from a middle-aged man with active COVID-19.

This clone was recorded once. This chain connects TRBV5-1 to TRBJ2-7, with TRBD2 matching over 8 bases. The CDR3 runs to 14 residues. V lost 3 bases, J lost 3 bases, and 5 bases stayed unmatched. CDR1 SGHRS and CDR2 YFSETQ come from the germline V gene. CDR3 DNA sequence: TGCGCCAGCAGCTCCACTAGCGGTAACTACGAGCAGTACTTC. The encoded protein is CASSSTSGNYEQYF.

The sample holds one count of this clone. The chain carries TRBV28 and TRBJ2-7; 8 bases match TRBD2. Per germline, CDR1 MDHEN and CDR2 SYDVKM. The CDR3 totals 14 residues. With 3 bases clipped from V and 5 bases from J, the junction kept 6 bases outside the gene matches. CDR3 region: CASSLGLGPHEQYF. Written as DNA, the CDR3 is TGTGCCAGCAGTTTGGGACTAGGTCCCCACGAGCAGTACTTC.

The genes are TRBV7-2 and TRBJ1-6, with unresolved D. V shed 0 bases and J shed 6 bases, with 6 bases lying between them. CDR1 SGHTA and CDR2 FQGNSA come from the germline V gene. This CDR3 is 14 amino acids long. The CDR3 is CASSLAGPNSPLHF. The DNA for the CDR3 is TGTGCCAGCAGCTTAGCTGGCCCTAATTCACCCCTCCACTTT.

The J gene is TRBJ2-2, the V gene TRBV6-4; TRBD2 aligns across 8 bases. V gave up 0 bases and J gave up 4 bases; unmatched junction bases: 4. Germline V gene data show CDR1 as MRHNA and CDR2 as SNTAGT. The CDR3 is made up of 16 amino acids. The CDR3 nucleotides read TGTGCCAGCAGTGACTCAGTCGGGAGGGGCACCGGGGAGCTGTTTTTT. It specifies CASSDSVGRGTGELFF.

Only one count was recorded for this clone. The gene calls are TRBV28 and TRBJ1-5; 8 bases line up with TRBD1. The CDR3 loop spans 15 amino acids. The ends lost 9 bases at V and 4 bases at J; junction bases unmatched: 11. CDR1 MDHEN and CDR2 SYDVKM come from the germline V gene. DNA of the CDR3: TGTGCCAGTCAGGGGGCGGGACAGCAAAATCAGCCCCAGCATTTT. Protein sequence: CASQGAGQQNQPQHF.

This chain uses TRBV11-3 with TRBJ1-1; D not certain. CDR3 length equals 12 residues. The V end lost 6 bases, the J end lost 5 bases, and 10 bases lay between the germline ends. Germline CDR1 and CDR2: SGHNT and YENEEA. The CDR3 sequence: CASSSGSTEAFF. The CDR3 region has the DNA TGTGCCAGCAGTTCGGGGAGTACTGAAGCTTTCTTT.

This chain joins TRBV2 and TRBJ2-1; 8 nucleotides align to TRBD2. In germline, CDR1 is SNHLY, CDR2 FYNNEI. V lost 7 bases to trimming and J lost 4 bases; unmatched junction nucleotides: 12. The CDR3 runs to 16 residues. The CDR3 sequence: CASTHGGGDLYNEQFF. As DNA, the CDR3 is TGTGCCAGCACCCACGGGGGGGGCGACTTGTACAATGAGCAGTTCTTC.

This chain uses TRBV11-2 with TRBJ2-1, with D possibly being TRBD1 (5 bases). Germline-derived CDR1 and CDR2 are SGHAT and FQNNGV. The CDR3 runs to 15 residues. The V and J ends lost 4 bases and 8 bases respectively, with 18 bases between them. CDR3: CASSSGRGSFDEQFF. The CDR3 region has the DNA TGTGCCAGCAGCTCCGGAAGGGGTAGTTTCGATGAGCAGTTCTTC.

This clone came up a few times. The chain links TRBV28 to TRBJ1-5; 8 bases fit TRBD1. Germline trimming cut 6 bases from V and 6 bases from J; bases unmatched to any gene: 7. Germline lookup yields CDR1 MDHEN and CDR2 SYDVKM. CDR3 size: 14 residues. The CDR3 bases are TGTGCCAGCAGCTTGGACAGGGCGACTCAGCCCCAGCATTTT. Translating gives CASSLDRATQPQHF.

The V call is TRBV24-1, the J call TRBJ2-1; weak D call: TRBD2 (5 bases). V dropped 5 bases and J dropped 10 bases, with 14 bases sitting between them. CDR3 length equals 13 residues. Germline assignment: CDR1 KGHDR and CDR2 SFDVKD. As DNA, the CDR3 is TGTGCCACCAGTGGCCCGAGGGAACACGAGCAGTTCTTC. It translates to CATSGPREHEQFF.

The rearrangement links TRBV28 to TRBJ2-5, with 7 bases aligning to TRBD1. The CDR3 sequence is 15 residues long. Per the germline V gene, CDR1 is MDHEN and CDR2 is SYDVKM. J gave up 5 bases and V 5 bases, and 11 bases lay outside the gene matches. The DNA for the CDR3 is TGTGCCAGCAGTCCAGACCTAGGGGGCTCGGAGACCCAGTACTTC. Encoded protein: CASSPDLGGSETQYF.

This chain connects TRBV24-1 to TRBJ2-7, with 8 bases fitting TRBD1. CDR1 and CDR2 (germline): KGHDR, SFDVKD. This CDR3 region has 18 residues. Germline trimming cut 3 bases from V and 0 bases from J; bases unmatched to any gene: 12. CDR3 sequence (DNA): TGTGCCACCAGTGATCTCTCGAACAGGGGGGTGGGCTCCTACGAGCAGTACTTC. Protein: CATSDLSNRGVGSYEQYF.

CDR3 in amino acids: CASSHGTPPRGTEAFF. CDR3 coding DNA: TGTGCCAGCAGCCATGGGACACCGCCCAGGGGCACTGAAGCTTTCTTT. The chain links TRBV3-1 (or the pseudogene TRBV3-2) to TRBJ1-1, with D possibly being TRBD1 (6 bases). V was trimmed by 3 bases and J by 4 bases, leaving 18 bases between them. CDR1 and CDR2 from the germline V gene are LGHDT and YNNKEL (reference sequence). This CDR3 has 16 amino acids.

The rearrangement uses TRBV28 and TRBJ2-7, with 9 positions matching TRBD2. With V trimmed by 1 base and J by 7 bases, 11 bases remained unmatched. The CDR3 covers 16 residues. The germline V gene encodes CDR1 MDHEN and CDR2 SYDVKM. This CDR3 is CASSLSTSGRRGEQYF. CDR3 bases: TGTGCCAGCAGTTTATCGACTAGCGGACGAAGGGGTGAGCAGTACTTC. Variable domain in full (rest from reference TRBV28 and TRBJ2-7): DVKVTQSSRYLVKRTGEKVFLECVQDMDHENMFWYRQDPGLGLRLIYFSYDVKMKEKGDIPEGYSVSREKKERFSLILESASTNQTSMYLCASSLSTSGRRGEQYFGPGTRLTVT.

The J gene is TRBJ2-2, the V gene TRBV10-3; D perhaps matches TRBD2 (6 bases). CDR3 length: 14 residues. Trimming stripped 6 bases from V and 5 bases from J, with 13 bases between. Germline loops: CDR1 ENHRY, CDR2 SYGVKD. CDR3 coding DNA: TGTGCCATCAGAACGACTAGTTTAACCGGGGAGCTGTTTTTT. The encoded protein is CAIRTTSLTGELFF.

The gene calls are TRBV5-4 and TRBJ2-2, with TRBD2 matching 9 bases. The CDR3 is 15 amino acids. J lost 4 bases, V lost 0 bases, and 1 base had no gene match. Per the germline V gene, CDR1 is SGHNT and CDR2 is YYREEE (reference sequence). CDR3 bases: TGTGCCAGCAGCTTGGTTAGCGGGGGCACCGGGGAGCTGTTTTTT. Its protein is CASSLVSGGTGELFF.

The rearrangement links TRBV5-8 to TRBJ2-7; tentative D call: TRBD1 (6 bases). The germline V gene has CDR1 SGHTS and CDR2 YDEGEE. V shed 0 bases and J shed 4 bases, with 8 bases lying between them. The CDR3 has 13 amino acids. The CDR3 loop reads CASSLGTDYEQYF. The CDR3 DNA follows: TGTGCCAGCAGCTTGGGGACAGATTACGAGCAGTACTTC.

This clone was found once. This rearrangement joins TRBV28 to TRBJ1-5, with D perhaps matching TRBD1 (5 bases). CDR3 length equals 15 residues. Trimming shortened V by 6 bases and J by 0 bases, and 12 bases separated the two germline ends. Germline V gene lookup returns CDR1 MDHEN and CDR2 SYDVKM. The CDR3: CASRQDGNSNQPQHF. CDR3 coding DNA: TGTGCCAGCAGACAGGACGGCAATAGCAATCAGCCCCAGCATTTT.

The V call is TRBV5-1, the J call TRBJ2-4, with TRBD1 as a possible D gene (5 bases). The CDR3 covers 15 residues. Between the trimmed V and J ends, which lost 4 bases and 2 bases, there was a span of 13 bases. In germline, CDR1 is SGHRS, CDR2 YFSETQ. CDR3 residues: CASSRPQETKNIQYF. The CDR3 bases are TGCGCCAGCAGCCGACCACAGGAGACCAAAAACATTCAGTACTTC.

The J gene is TRBJ1-1, the V gene TRBV7-9; maybe TRBD1 (5 bases). The germline V gene has CDR1 SEHNR and CDR2 FQNEAQ (reference sequence). The CDR3 loop spans 15 amino acids. V dropped 1 base and J dropped 5 bases, with 14 bases sitting between them. The CDR3 loop is CASSLVLGGGTEAFF. The CDR3 nucleotides read TGTGCCAGCAGCTTAGTCTTGGGTGGGGGGACTGAAGCTTTCTTT.

V is TRBV28 and J is TRBJ1-5; no clear D gene. CDR3 size: 11 residues. Germline assignment: CDR1 MDHEN and CDR2 SYDVKM. With 6 bases removed from V and 4 bases from J, the gap between germline ends came to 4 bases. The CDR3 protein is CASSTNQPQHF. CDR3 DNA: TGTGCCAGCAGCACAAATCAGCCCCAGCATTTT.

The rearrangement links TRBV14 to TRBJ1-3; no definite D call. The V and J ends lost 3 bases and 8 bases respectively, with 8 bases between them. The CDR3 has 12 amino acids. Germline loops: CDR1 SGHDN, CDR2 FVKESK. CDR3 sequence: CASSHVLDTIYF. The DNA of the CDR3 is TGTGCCAGCAGCCACGTTCTCGACACCATATATTTT. Filled out from reference TRBV14 and TRBJ1-3, the complete variable domain reads EAGVTQFPSHSVIEKGQTVTLRCDPISGHDNLYWYRRVMGKEIKFLLHFVKESKQDESGMPNNRFLAERTGGTYSTLKVQPAELEDSGVYFCASSHVLDTIYFGEGSWLTVV.

The chain is built from TRBV24-1 and TRBJ2-1, with a tentative D call TRBD1 (6 bases). V shed 5 bases and J shed 2 bases, with 12 bases lying between them. CDR3 length equals 15 residues. From germline, CDR1 is KGHDR and CDR2 SFDVKD. CDR3 loop: CATSGGQRAYNEQFF. CDR3 DNA: TGTGCCACCAGTGGTGGACAGAGGGCCTACAATGAGCAGTTCTTC.

This chain uses TRBV15 with TRBJ2-7; 9 bases align to TRBD1. V dropped 5 bases and J dropped 5; count of bases not matched to a gene: 4. This CDR3 comprises 13 residues. Looked up from germline, CDR1 is LNHNV and CDR2 is YYDKDF (reference sequence). The DNA of the CDR3 is TGTGCCACCAGCGACGGGACAGGGAACGAGCAGTACTTC. Translated: CATSDGTGNEQYF.

CDR3 amino acids: CASSAGTGAYEQFF. The DNA of the CDR3 is TGTGCCAGCTCAGCTGGGACAGGCGCTTATGAGCAGTTCTTC. The J gene is TRBJ2-1, the V gene TRBV18; 8 bases align to TRBD1. From germline, CDR1 is KGHSH and CDR2 LQKENI. The CDR3 is made up of 14 amino acids. J was trimmed by 8 bases and V by 5 bases; bases with no gene match: 8.

The chain recombines TRBV11-2 with TRBJ2-7; D is possibly TRBD2 (6 bases). V lost 5 bases and J 4 bases, leaving 21 bases between the germline ends. The germline gives CDR1 SGHAT, CDR2 FQNNGV. This CDR3 spans 16 amino acids. Written as DNA, the CDR3 is TGTGCCAGCAGCGAGTATACGGGAGTCCTTTTTTACGAGCAGTACTTC. Its protein is CASSEYTGVLFYEQYF.